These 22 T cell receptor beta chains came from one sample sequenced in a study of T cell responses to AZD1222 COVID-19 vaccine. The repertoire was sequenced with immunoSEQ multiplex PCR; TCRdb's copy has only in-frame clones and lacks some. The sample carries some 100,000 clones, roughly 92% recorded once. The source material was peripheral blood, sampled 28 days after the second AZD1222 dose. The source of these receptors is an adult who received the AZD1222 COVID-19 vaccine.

The CDR3 sequence is CASREGPPSYNEQFF. CDR3 sequence (DNA): TGTGCCAGCAGGGAGGGCCCCCCCTCCTACAATGAGCAGTTCTTC. The chain has TRBV6-5 and TRBJ2-1, with D perhaps matching TRBD2 (6 bases). The V end lost 6 bases, the J end lost 0 bases, and 12 bases lay between the germline ends. This CDR3 is 15 amino acids long. Germline loops: CDR1 MNHEY, CDR2 SVGAGI.

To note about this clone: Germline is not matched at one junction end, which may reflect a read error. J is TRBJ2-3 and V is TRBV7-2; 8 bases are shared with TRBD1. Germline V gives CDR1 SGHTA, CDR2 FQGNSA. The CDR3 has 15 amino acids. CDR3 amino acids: CASSLDRGGTDTQYF. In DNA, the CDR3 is TGTGCCAGCAGCCTCGACAGGGGTGGCACCGATACGCAGTATTTT.

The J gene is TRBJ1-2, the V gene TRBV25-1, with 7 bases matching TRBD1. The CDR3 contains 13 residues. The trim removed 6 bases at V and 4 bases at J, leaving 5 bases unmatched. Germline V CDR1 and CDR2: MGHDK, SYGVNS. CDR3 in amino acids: CASRRTGGYGYTF. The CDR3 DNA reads TGTGCCAGCAGAAGGACAGGCGGCTATGGCTACACCTTC.

CDR3 in DNA: TGTGCCAGCTCACCAGAGGTCAATGAGCAGTTCTTC. It encodes CASSPEVNEQFF. The V and J genes are TRBV18 and TRBJ2-1, with D uncertain. The CDR3 has 12 residues. Germline V lookup: CDR1 KGHSH, CDR2 LQKENI. With 2 bases removed from V and 6 bases from J, the gap between germline ends came to 5 bases.

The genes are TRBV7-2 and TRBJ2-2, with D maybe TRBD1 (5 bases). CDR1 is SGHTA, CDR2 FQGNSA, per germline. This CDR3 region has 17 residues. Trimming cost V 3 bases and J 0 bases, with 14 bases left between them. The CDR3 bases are TGTGCCAGCAGCTTCAGTGGACACGTTCCGAACACCGGGGAGCTGTTTTTT. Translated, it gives CASSFSGHVPNTGELFF.

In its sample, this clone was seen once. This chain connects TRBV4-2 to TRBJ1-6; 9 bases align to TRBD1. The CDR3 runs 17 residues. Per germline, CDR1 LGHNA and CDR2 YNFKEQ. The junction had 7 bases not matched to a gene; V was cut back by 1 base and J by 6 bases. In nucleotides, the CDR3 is TGTGCCAGCAGCCAAGGTCGACAGGGGGAACGTAATTCACCCCTCCACTTT. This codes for CASSQGRQGERNSPLHF.

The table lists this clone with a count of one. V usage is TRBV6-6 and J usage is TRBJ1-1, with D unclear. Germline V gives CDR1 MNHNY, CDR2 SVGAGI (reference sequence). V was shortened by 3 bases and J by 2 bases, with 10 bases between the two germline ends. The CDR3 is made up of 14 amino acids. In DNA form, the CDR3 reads TGTGCCAGCAGTTATATTGGACGAAACACTGAAGCTTTCTTT. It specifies CASSYIGRNTEAFF.

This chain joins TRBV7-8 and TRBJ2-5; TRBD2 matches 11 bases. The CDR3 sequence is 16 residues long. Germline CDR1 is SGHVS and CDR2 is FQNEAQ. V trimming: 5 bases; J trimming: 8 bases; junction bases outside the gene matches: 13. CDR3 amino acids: CASSKTGTSGSITQYF. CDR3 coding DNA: TGTGCCAGCAGCAAAACCGGAACTAGCGGGAGTATTACCCAGTACTTC.

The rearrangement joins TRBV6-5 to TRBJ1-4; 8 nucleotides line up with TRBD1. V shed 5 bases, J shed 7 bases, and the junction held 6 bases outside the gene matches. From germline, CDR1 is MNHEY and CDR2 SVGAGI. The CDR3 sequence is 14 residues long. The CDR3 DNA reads TGTGCCAGCAGTATCGGACAGGGAGGTGAAAAACTGTTTTTT. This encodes CASSIGQGGEKLFF.

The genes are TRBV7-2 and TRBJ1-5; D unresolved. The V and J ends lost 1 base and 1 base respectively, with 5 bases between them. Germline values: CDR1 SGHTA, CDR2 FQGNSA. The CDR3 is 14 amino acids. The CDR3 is CASSLVISNQPQHF. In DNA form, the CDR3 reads TGTGCCAGCAGCTTAGTCATAAGCAATCAGCCCCAGCATTTT.

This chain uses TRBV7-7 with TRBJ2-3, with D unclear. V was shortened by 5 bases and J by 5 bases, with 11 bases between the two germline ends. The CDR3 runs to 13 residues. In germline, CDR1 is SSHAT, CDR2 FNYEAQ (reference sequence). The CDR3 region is CASSRRAQDTQYF. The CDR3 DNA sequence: TGTGCCAGCAGCCGCCGGGCTCAAGATACGCAGTATTTT.

CDR3: CASSPWTEVNTEAFF. CDR3 bases: TGCGCCAGCAGTCCGTGGACAGAAGTGAACACTGAAGCTTTCTTT. This chain joins TRBV23-1 and TRBJ1-1; tentative D call: TRBD1 (6 bases). TRBV23-1 qualifies as an ORF whose function is uncertain. There are 15 residues in the CDR3. V was shortened by 4 bases and J by 0 bases, with 12 bases between the two germline ends.

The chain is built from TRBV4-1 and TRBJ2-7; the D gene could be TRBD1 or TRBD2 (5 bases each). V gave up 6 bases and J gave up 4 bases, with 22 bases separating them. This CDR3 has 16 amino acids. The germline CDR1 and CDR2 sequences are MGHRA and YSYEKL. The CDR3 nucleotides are TGCGCCAGCAGTAAGTCGCTGGGGGATCGAACTTACGAGCAGTACTTC. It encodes CASSKSLGDRTYEQYF.

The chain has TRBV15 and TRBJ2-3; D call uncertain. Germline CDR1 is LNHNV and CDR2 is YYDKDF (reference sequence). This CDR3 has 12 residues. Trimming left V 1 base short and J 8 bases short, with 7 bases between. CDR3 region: CATSRGLSTQYF. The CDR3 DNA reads TGTGCCACCAGCAGAGGATTATCTACGCAGTATTTT.

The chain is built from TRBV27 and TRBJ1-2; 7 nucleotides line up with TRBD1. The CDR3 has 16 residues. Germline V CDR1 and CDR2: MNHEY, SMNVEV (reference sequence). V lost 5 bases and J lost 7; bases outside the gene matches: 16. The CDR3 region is CASSERRQGRLGGYTF. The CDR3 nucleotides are TGTGCCAGCAGTGAACGCCGACAGGGTCGTCTGGGTGGCTACACCTTC.

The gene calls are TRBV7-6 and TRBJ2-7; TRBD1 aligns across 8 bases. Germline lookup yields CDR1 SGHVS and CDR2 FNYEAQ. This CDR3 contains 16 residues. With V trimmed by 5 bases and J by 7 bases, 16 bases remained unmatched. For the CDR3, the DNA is TGTGCCAGCAGCCCCCAACCCCTGGACAGGGTGGGAGAGCAGTACTTC. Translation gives CASSPQPLDRVGEQYF. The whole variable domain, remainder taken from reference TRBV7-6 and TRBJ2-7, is GAGVSQSPRYKVTKRGQDVALRCDPISGHVSLYWYRQALGQGPEFLTYFNYEAQQDKSGLPNDRFSAERPEGSISTLTIQRTEQRDSAMYRCASSPQPLDRVGEQYFGPGTRLTVT.

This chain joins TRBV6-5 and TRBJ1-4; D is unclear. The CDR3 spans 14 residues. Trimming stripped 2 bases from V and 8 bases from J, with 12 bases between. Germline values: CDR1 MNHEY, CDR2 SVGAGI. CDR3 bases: TGTGCCAGCAGTTACAACGAAGTTGGGGAAAAACTGTTTTTT. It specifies CASSYNEVGEKLFF.

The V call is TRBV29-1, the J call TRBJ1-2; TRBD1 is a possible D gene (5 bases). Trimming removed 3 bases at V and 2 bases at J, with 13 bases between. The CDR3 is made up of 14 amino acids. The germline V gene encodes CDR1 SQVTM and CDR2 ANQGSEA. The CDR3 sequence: CSVDFQGRNYGYTF. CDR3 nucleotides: TGCAGCGTTGACTTTCAGGGACGGAACTATGGCTACACCTTC. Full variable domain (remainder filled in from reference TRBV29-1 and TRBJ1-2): SAVISQKPSRDICQRGTSLTIQCQVDSQVTMMFWYRQQPGQSLTLIATANQGSEATYESGFVIDKFPISRPNLTFSTLTVSNMSPEDSSIYLCSVDFQGRNYGYTFGSGTRLTVV.

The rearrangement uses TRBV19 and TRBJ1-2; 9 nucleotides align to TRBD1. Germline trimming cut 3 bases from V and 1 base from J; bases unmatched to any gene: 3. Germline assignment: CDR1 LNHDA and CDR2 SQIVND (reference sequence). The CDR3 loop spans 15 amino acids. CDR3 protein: CASSIGTGFNYGYTF. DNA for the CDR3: TGTGCCAGTAGTATCGGGACAGGGTTTAACTATGGCTACACCTTC.

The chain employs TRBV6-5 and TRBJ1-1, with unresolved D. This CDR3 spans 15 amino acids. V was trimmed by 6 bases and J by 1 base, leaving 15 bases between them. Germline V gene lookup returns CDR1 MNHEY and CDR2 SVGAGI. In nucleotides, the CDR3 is TGTGCCAGCAGGCCGACCCAACGGAGGAACACTGAAGCTTTCTTT. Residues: CASRPTQRRNTEAFF.

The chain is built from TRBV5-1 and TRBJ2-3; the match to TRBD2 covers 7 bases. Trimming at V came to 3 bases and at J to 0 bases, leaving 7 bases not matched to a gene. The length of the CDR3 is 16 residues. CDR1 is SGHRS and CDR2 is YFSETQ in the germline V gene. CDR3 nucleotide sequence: TGCGCCAGCAGCTCCCGACTAGCTTCTAGCACAGATACGCAGTATTTT. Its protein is CASSSRLASSTDTQYF.

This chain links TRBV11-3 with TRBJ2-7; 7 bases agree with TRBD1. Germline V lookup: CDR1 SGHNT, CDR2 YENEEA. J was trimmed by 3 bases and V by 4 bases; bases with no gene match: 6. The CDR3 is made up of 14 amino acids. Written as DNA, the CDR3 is TGTGCCAGCAGCTCAAGACAGGGCCGCTACGAGCAGTACTTC. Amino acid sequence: CASSSRQGRYEQYF.